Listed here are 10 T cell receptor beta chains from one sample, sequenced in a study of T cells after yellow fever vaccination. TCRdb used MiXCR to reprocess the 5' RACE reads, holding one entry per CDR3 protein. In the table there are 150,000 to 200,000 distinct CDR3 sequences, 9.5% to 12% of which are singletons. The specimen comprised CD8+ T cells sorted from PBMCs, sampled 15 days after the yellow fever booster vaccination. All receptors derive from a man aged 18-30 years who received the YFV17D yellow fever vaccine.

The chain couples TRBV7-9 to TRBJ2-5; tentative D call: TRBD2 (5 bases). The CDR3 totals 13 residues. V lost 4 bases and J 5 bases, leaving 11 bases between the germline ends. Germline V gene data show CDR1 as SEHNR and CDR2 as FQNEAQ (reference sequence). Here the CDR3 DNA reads TGTGCCAGCAGCTCTTACGGGGTGGAGACCCAGTACTTC. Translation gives CASSSYGVETQYF.

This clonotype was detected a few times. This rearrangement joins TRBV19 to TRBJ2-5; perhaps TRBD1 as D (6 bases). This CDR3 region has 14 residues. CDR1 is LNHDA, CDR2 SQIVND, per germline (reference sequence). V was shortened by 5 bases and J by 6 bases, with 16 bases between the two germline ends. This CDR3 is CASSWTADGKTQYF. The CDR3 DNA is TGTGCCAGTAGTTGGACAGCGGATGGGAAGACCCAGTACTTC.

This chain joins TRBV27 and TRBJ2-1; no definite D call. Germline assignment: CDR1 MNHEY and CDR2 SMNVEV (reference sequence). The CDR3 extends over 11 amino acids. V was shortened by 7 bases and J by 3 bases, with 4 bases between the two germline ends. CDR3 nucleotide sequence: TGTGCCAGCACCTACTACAATGAGCAGTTCTTC. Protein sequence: CASTYYNEQFF.

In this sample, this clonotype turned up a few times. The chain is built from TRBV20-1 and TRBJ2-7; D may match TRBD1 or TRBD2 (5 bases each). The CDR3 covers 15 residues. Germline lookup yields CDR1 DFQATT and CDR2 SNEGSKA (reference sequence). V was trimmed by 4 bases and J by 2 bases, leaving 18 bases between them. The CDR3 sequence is CSAKNRDQGAYEQYF. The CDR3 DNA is TGCAGTGCTAAGAACCGGGACCAGGGAGCCTACGAGCAGTACTTC.

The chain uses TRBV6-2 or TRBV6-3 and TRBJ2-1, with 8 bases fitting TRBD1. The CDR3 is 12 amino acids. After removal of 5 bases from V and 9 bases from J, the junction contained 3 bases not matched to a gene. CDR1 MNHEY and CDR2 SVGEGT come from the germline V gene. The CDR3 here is CASSADRGEQFF. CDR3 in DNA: TGTGCCAGCAGTGCCGACAGGGGTGAGCAGTTCTTC.

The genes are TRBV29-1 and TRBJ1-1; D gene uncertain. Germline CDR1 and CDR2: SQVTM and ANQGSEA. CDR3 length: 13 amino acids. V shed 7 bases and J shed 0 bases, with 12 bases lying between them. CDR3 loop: CSGSVGMNTEAFF. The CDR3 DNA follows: TGCAGCGGTAGTGTCGGGATGAACACTGAAGCTTTCTTT.

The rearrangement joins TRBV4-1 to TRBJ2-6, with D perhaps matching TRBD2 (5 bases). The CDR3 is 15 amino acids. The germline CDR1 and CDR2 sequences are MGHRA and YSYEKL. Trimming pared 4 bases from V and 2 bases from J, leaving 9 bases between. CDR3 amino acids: CASSLPGTGANVLTF. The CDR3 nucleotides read TGCGCCAGCAGCCTGCCGGGGACTGGGGCCAACGTCCTGACTTTC.

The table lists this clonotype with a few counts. The CDR3 here is CASSPFFTPVRVGEQFF. The DNA for the CDR3 is TGTGCCAGCAGTCCGTTTTTTACCCCGGTTAGGGTCGGTGAGCAGTTCTTC. The chain has TRBV6-5 and TRBJ2-1; D is undetermined. The ends were cut back, 5 bases at V and 9 bases at J, with 26 bases in the middle. CDR3 length: 17 residues. Germline-derived CDR1 and CDR2 are MNHEY and SVGAGI.

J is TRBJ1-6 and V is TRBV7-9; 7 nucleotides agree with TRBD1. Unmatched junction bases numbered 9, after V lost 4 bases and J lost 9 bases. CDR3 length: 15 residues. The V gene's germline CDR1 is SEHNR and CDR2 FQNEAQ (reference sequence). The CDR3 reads CASSYLGGAGSPLHF. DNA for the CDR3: TGTGCCAGCAGCTACCTAGGGGGCGCGGGTTCACCCCTCCACTTT.

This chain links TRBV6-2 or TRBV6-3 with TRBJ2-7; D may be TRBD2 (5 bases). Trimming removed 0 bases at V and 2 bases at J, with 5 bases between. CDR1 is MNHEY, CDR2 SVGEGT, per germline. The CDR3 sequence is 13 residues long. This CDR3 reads CASSYSGTYEQYV. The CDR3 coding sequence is TGTGCCAGCAGTTACTCCGGGACCTACGAGCAGTACGTC.